This T cell receptor beta chain was obtained from a study of T cell repertoires in ileal Crohn's disease. Looking at the study overall: Biopsies of the neoterminal ileum at postoperative colonoscopy form M6 samples. Notes on the study in general: Clonal expansions were more frequent in active smokers than non-smokers at surgery. Clonality above 26.8% at surgery always came with endoscopic recurrence.

Sequencing was performed with immunoSEQ multiplex PCR; in TCRdb, only in-frame clones are kept and a portion is missing. The table shows about 2,800 clones, with 69% occurring only once. Points on this clone: Its cognate antigen is unknown.

Time point defined: neoterminal ileum biopsy at postoperative endoscopy, about 6 months after surgery. The CDR3 has 13 amino acids. V shed 7 bases and J 9 bases; nucleotides not matched to a gene: 9. Germline V CDR1 and CDR2: MNHEY, SMNVEV (reference sequence). The chain joins TRBV27 to TRBJ1-2; 9 bases line up with TRBD1. The sample taken for sequencing was ileal tissue. The sequence was obtained from an adult with Crohn's disease. CDR3 sequence reads: CASTPATGGRYTF. CDR3 nucleotide sequence: TGTGCCAGCACCCCGGCGACAGGGGGACGCTACACCTTC.